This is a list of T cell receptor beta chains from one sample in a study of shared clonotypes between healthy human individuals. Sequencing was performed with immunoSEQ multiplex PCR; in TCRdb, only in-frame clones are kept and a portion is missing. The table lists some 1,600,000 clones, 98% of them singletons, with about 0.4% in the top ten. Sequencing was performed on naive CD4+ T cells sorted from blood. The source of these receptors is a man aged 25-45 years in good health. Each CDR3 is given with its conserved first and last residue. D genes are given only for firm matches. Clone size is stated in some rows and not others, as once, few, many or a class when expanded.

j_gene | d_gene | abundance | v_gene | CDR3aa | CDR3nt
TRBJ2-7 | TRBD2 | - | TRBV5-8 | CASRPLGASGAGRYEQYF | TGTGCCAGCCGACCTCTCGGGGCTAGCGGGGCAGGTCGCTACGAGCAGTACTTC
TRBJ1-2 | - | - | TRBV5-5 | CASSFDPVTRDGYTF | TGTGCCAGCAGCTTCGATCCGGTCACGAGGGATGGCTACACCTTC
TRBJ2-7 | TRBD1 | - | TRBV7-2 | CASSRQGAQAYEQYF | TGTGCCAGCAGCCGACAGGGGGCCCAAGCCTACGAGCAGTACTTC
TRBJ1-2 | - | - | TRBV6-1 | CASSTQGDYGYTF | TGTGCCAGCAGTACACAGGGTGACTATGGCTACACCTTC
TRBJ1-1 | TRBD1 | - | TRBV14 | CASSQDPTGFGTEAFF | TGTGCCAGCAGCCAAGACCCGACAGGGTTTGGCACTGAAGCTTTCTTT
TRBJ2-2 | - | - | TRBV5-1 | CASSLYRKNTGELFF | TGCGCCAGCAGCTTGTACAGAAAGAACACCGGGGAGCTGTTTTTT
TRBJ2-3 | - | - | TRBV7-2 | CASSLARGSTDTQYF | TGTGCCAGCAGCTTAGCGCGGGGTAGCACAGATACGCAGTATTTT
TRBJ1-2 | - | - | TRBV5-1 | CASSLWTRNYGYTF | TGCGCCAGCAGCTTGTGGACCCGTAACTATGGCTACACCTTC
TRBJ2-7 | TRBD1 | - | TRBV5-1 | CASSWRRTGGYEQYF | TGCGCCAGCAGCTGGCGGAGGACAGGGGGCTACGAGCAGTACTTC
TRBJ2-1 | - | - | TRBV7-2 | CASSSDRVQSNEQFF | TGTGCCAGCAGCTCTGATCGGGTGCAGTCCAATGAGCAGTTCTTC
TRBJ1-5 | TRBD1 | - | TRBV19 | CASSPGTGGNQPQHF | TGTGCCAGTAGTCCCGGGACAGGGGGCAATCAGCCCCAGCATTTT
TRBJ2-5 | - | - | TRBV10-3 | CAISSQETQYF | TGTGCCATCAGCAGCCAAGAGACCCAGTACTTC
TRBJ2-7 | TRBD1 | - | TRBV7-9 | CASSNDRDEQYF | TGTGCCAGCAGCAACGACAGGGACGAGCAGTACTTC
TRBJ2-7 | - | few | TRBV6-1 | CASSDGWEQYF | TGTGCCAGCAGTGATGGGTGGGAGCAGTACTTC
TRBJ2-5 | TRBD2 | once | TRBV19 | CASSTTTSAETQYF | TGTGCCAGTAGTACCACGACTAGCGCCGAGACCCAGTACTTC
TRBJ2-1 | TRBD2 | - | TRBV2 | CASSGLAGRGNEQFF | TGTGCCAGCAGTGGGCTAGCGGGGAGAGGCAATGAGCAGTTCTTC
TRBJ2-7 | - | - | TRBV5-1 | CASSLAQKPYEQYF | TGCGCCAGCAGCTTGGCCCAGAAACCATATGAGCAGTACTTC
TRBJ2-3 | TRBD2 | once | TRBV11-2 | CASSLGTLAGLGTDTQYF | TGTGCCAGCAGCTTAGGTACTCTAGCGGGATTGGGCACAGATACGCAGTATTTT
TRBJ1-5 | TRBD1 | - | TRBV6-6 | CASSLDRAGNQPQHF | TGTGCCAGCAGCCTCGACAGGGCCGGCAATCAGCCCCAGCATTTT
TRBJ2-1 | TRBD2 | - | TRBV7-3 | CASTTSGGSGEQFF | TGTGCCAGCACGACTAGCGGGGGCTCTGGTGAGCAGTTCTTC
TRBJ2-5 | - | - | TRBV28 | CASRDRTQYF | TGTGCCAGCAGGGACAGGACCCAGTACTTC
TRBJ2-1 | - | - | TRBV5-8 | CASSTGSFSYNEQFF | TGTGCCAGCAGCACGGGGAGTTTTTCCTACAATGAGCAGTTCTTC
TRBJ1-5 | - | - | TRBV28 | CASSFGGSGAQPQHF | TGTGCCAGCAGTTTTGGGGGATCAGGGGCTCAGCCCCAGCATTTT
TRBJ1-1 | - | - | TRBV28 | CASSSATAVRGEAFF | TGTGCCAGCAGTTCCGCGACGGCTGTCCGGGGTGAAGCTTTCTTT
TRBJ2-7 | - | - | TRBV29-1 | CSVEDNARSSYEQYF | TGCAGCGTTGAAGATAACGCCAGGAGCTCCTACGAGCAGTACTTC
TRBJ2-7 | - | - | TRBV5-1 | CASSRPNGRRGLEQYF | TGCGCCAGCAGCCGACCCAACGGGAGAAGAGGGCTCGAGCAGTACTTC
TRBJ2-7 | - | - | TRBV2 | CASTRRGNYEQYF | TGTGCCAGCACCCGGAGGGGGAACTACGAGCAGTACTTC
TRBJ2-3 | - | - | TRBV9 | CASSVDLELTDTQYF | TGTGCCAGCAGCGTAGATTTGGAGCTCACAGATACGCAGTATTTT
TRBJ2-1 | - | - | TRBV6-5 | CATSVGYNEQFF | TGTGCCACCTCGGTGGGCTACAATGAGCAGTTCTTC
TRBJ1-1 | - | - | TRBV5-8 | CASSLVGLNTEAFF | TGTGCCAGCAGCTTGGTAGGGTTGAACACTGAAGCTTTCTTT
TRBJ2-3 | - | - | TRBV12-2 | CASRRWGGGRDTQYF | TGTGCAAGTCGCCGGTGGGGAGGCGGGAGGGATACGCAGTATTTT
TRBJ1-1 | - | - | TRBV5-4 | CASSPFDSMNTEAFF | TGTGCCAGCAGCCCATTTGACAGCATGAACACTGAAGCTTTCTTT
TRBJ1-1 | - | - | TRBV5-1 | CASSSYTEAFF | TGCGCCAGCAGCTCTTACACTGAAGCTTTCTTT
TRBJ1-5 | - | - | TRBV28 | CASSSGLSQPQHF | TGTGCCAGCAGCTCAGGGTTGTCTCAGCCCCAGCATTTT
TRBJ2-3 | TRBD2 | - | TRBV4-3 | CASSQELAGSADTQYF | TGCGCCAGCAGCCAAGAACTAGCGGGATCGGCAGATACGCAGTATTTT
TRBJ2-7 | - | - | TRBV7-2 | CASSLATEYEQYF | TGTGCCAGCAGCTTAGCGACAGAATACGAGCAGTACTTC
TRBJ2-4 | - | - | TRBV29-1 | CSVVFLTPAGSKNIQYF | TGCAGCGTTGTGTTCCTTACTCCGGCGGGGTCAAAAAACATTCAGTACTTC
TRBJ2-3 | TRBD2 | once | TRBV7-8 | CASSLVAGGIDTQYF | TGTGCCAGCAGCTTAGTCGCGGGAGGGATAGATACGCAGTATTTT
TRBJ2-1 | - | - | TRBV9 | CASSVSAVSYNEQFF | TGTGCCAGCAGCGTGAGTGCAGTCTCCTACAATGAGCAGTTCTTC
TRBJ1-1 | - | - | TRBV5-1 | CASSERDFTEAFF | TGCGCCAGCAGCGAAAGGGATTTCACTGAAGCTTTCTTT
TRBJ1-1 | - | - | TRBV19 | CASSINEGPRAEAFF | TGTGCCAGTAGTATTAATGAGGGCCCAAGGGCTGAAGCTTTCTTT
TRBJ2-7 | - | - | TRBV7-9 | CASSQRGVFGNEQYF | TGTGCCAGCAGTCAGAGAGGGGTTTTTGGCAACGAGCAGTACTTC
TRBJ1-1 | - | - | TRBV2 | CASSEEGVGTEAFF | TGTGCCAGCAGTGAGGAAGGGGTCGGCACTGAAGCTTTCTTT
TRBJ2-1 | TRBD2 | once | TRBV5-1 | CASSSRLGGGNEQFF | TGCGCCAGCAGCTCCCGACTCGGCGGGGGCAATGAGCAGTTCTTC
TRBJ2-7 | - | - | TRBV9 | CASSVSGSNYEQYF | TGTGCCAGCAGCGTAAGCGGGTCTAACTACGAGCAGTACTTC
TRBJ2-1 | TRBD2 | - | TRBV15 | CATSRELGLALNEQFF | TGTGCCACCAGCAGAGAGTTAGGACTAGCCCTAAATGAGCAGTTCTTC
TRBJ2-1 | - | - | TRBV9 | CASSVVSSVGNEQFF | TGTGCCAGCAGCGTAGTGTCTAGCGTGGGCAATGAGCAGTTCTTC
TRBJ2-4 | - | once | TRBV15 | CATSRELDSLAFVEAKNIQYF | TGTGCCACCAGCAGAGAGTTGGACAGCCTTGCTTTCGTGGAAGCCAAAAACATTCAGTACTTC
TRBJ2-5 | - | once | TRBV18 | CASSPGFGQETQYF | TGTGCCAGCTCACCGGGGTTCGGGCAAGAGACCCAGTACTTC
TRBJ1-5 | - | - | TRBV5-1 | CASSLGGHLSNQPQHF | TGCGCCAGCAGCTTGGGTGGACACCTTAGCAATCAGCCCCAGCATTTT